The clone carrying this TCR beta chain was seen many times. The length of the CDR3 is 12 residues. CDR1 and CDR2 from the germline V gene are SQVTM and ANQGSEA. Trimming cost V 5 bases and J 5 bases, with 9 bases left between them. The data derive from a study of identical twins. TCRdb passed the 5' RACE reads through MiXCR, listing each CDR3 protein once. The table lists about 290,000 distinct CDR3 sequences, 8% to 9.5% of them singletons. A further study also used this sample, focusing on yellow fever vaccine responses in identical twins.

The chain carries TRBV29-1 and TRBJ2-2; D gene unclear. The receptor was isolated from a woman aged 18 to 35 in good health. The sequencing sample was made of CD8+ T cells sorted from blood. This CDR3 reads CSVKSETGELFF. DNA for the CDR3: TGCAGCGTTAAAAGTGAGACCGGGGAGCTGTTTTTT.